The TCR beta chain described here comes from a study of radiation and T cells in renal cell carcinoma. Time point described: baseline pretreatment blood. Treatment indicated: 15 Gy SBRT to primary tumor, nephrectomy 4 weeks later. Serial blood draws occurred at baseline and 2 and 4 weeks post-SBRT. Clear cell pathology was present in this patient's renal cell carcinoma. CDR1 is MGHRA and CDR2 is YSYEKL in the germline V gene. V was cut by 4 bases and J by 1 base, with 14 bases left in between. The CDR3 spans 15 residues. In the case of this clone: Antigen: not known.

Profiled with immunoSEQ multiplex PCR; TCRdb holds only in-frame clones, not every one. The profile shows 140,000 to 150,000 clones, about 87% of them singletons. Study-wide results and limits: Top tumor clonotypes rose in blood 2 weeks post-radiation, then contracted.

The sequenced sample was blood, obtained from a patient whose treatment included radiotherapy and nephrectomy. The clonotype was recovered from a woman between 70 and 85 years old with renal cell carcinoma. The rearrangement links TRBV4-1 to TRBJ2-7; D perhaps matches TRBD1 (6 bases). CDR3 sequence: CASSRATGTSYEQYF. Here the CDR3 DNA reads TGCGCCAGCAGCCGAGCGACAGGTACTTCCTACGAGCAGTACTTC.